The clone carrying this T cell receptor (beta chain) occurred once. Ages ranged from about 18 to 89 years, with residence in about two dozen US areas. Assignment of participants to cohorts was predicated upon participant-reported clinical history. The sample comes from a study of blood T cell repertoires in COVID-19. About the research overall: Acute-phase and convalescent COVID-19 samples originated in the United States, Italy and Spain.

Original analysis: Reference gene primer amplification in the assay estimated nucleated cell counts. TCRdb's copy holds only in-frame clones and misses some; the assay was immunoSEQ multiplex PCR. The V and J calls and clone size come from that table; D and trimming were worked out from the DNA. The table has around 200,000 clones, about 82% seen once. CDR3 length: 14 amino acids. V was pared by 6 bases and J by 8 bases, with 9 bases of the junction left unmatched. In germline, CDR1 is MNHEY, CDR2 SVGEGT. The rearrangement joins TRBV6-2 or TRBV6-3 to TRBJ1-4; 7 bases fit TRBD1. The TCR originated in a man aged 40-49 years with acute COVID-19. The source material was PBMCs or T cells enriched from blood (not recorded which). Written as DNA, the CDR3 is TGTGCCAGCAGCGATCGACAGGGTGAGGAAAAACTGTTTTTT. Amino acids: CASSDRQGEEKLFF.